This TCR beta chain derives from a study of metastatic and nonmetastatic thyroid tumors. Study at large: Across peripheral blood and tumor or nodule tissue samples taken from malignant and benign thyroid patients, the repertoires were compared with one another. General study points: When malignant thyroid tumors were compared with benign nodules, TCR beta diversity was reportedly significantly higher in the malignant tumors. This held in both blood and tumor samples.

Until they underwent thyroid surgery, no patient had received any treatment. Germline values: CDR1 SNHLY, CDR2 FYNNEI. Trimming took 1 base from V and 8 from J, leaving 2 bases between them. CDR3 length: 11 residues. This clone was recorded at least ten times. What it binds is unknown. Authors' processing steps: Clinicopathological groups differed in CDR3, with these differences serving to build a distant-metastasis classifier for papillary thyroid cancer. With MiXCR, TCRdb called clones anew from the PCR reads. The V and J calls here are based on TCRdb, not the publication. The table shows roughly 40,000 clones, with around an eighth occurring only once.

The sequence came from a male donor with papillary thyroid cancer or a benign thyroid nodule (not recorded which). Some clones in this sample may be carry-over from other donors' samples. The chain uses TRBV2 and TRBJ1-4; D is ambiguous. Source material: blood. CDR3 residues: CASSEGEKLFF. In DNA form, the CDR3 reads TGTGCCAGCAGTGAAGGGGAAAAACTGTTTTTT.